Detailed here is one T cell receptor (beta chain). What it recognizes is unknown. TCRdb passed the reads through MiXCR, listing each CDR3 protein once. Here the sample spans about 900,000 distinct CDR3 sequences, about a third being singletons. The sample comes from a study of T cell repertoires in cytomegalovirus infection. Germline V gene lookup returns CDR1 DFQATT and CDR2 SNEGSKA (reference sequence). This CDR3 is built from 13 residues. V shed 5 bases and J shed 8 bases, with 13 bases lying between them. Source: cultured CD8+ T cells from PBMCs, taken from culture after CMV antigen stimulation. This sequence originates from a human donor in good health (CMV status not recorded). Some clones in this sample may be carry-over from other donors' samples. The V gene is TRBV20-1, the J gene TRBJ1-6, with D possibly matching TRBD1 (6 bases). CDR3 region: CSAYRVSDSPLHF. For the CDR3, the DNA is TGCAGTGCTTACAGGGTTAGTGATTCACCCCTCCACTTT.